This TCR beta chain comes out of a study of blood T cell repertoires in COVID-19 (TCRdb year 2020). Study-wide context: Samples covering the acute and convalescent phases of COVID-19 were provided by collaborators in the United States, Italy and Spain. The samples were drawn from two sources: the first 160 participants of the ongoing ImmuneRACE study, and fewer than 1,500 subjects contributed by 6 global collaborators. HLA class I and class II types, where available, came from metadata supplied by the sample provider rather than from assay-based typing. A freely available public database, intended as a resource for researchers studying the immune response to SARS-CoV-2, is where the repertoires were released. The material from the prospective study consisted of cDNA or gDNA derived from T cells, B-cell-depleted T cells, or PBMCs. Sample metadata almost always included a de-identified subject ID, COVID-19 status, age in years and sex. Deeply sampled blood TCRbeta repertoires from subjects exposed to, actively infected with, or recovered from COVID-19 were included in the dataset.

To note about this clone: The clone's antigen remains unknown. The record has no base qualities; no much larger clone is one base away.

Overall study outcomes, separate from this receptor: The amount of clinical and demographic metadata varied by source and participant and was provided uncurated.

Participants in the prospective study were enrolled through a virtual design, were aged about 18 to 100 years, and lived in some 24 United States geographic areas. To assign participants to cohorts, the prospective study relied on clinical history that participants themselves reported in a screening survey and a study questionnaire. Mobile phlebotomists in the prospective study collected whole blood, serum and a nasopharyngeal or oropharyngeal swab from every participant. Prospective study participants could optionally give additional blood draws and questionnaires over a roughly 2-month period. Prospective study blood samples were shipped either frozen or at room temperature before DNA extraction. Relative to germline, V is 0 bases shorter and J is 0 bases shorter, with 9 bases between their ends. The CDR1 and CDR2 encoded by the germline V gene are LGHNA and YSLEER. The CDR3 contains 16 residues, cysteine and phenylalanine counted. CDR3 DNA is the only sequence kept; it has 48 bases, read in frame from the first base.

The immunoSEQ Assay, a bias-controlled multiplex PCR, was used to amplify TCRbeta CDR3 regions from genomic DNA. In the source study's methods: Nucleated cell counts per sample were estimated from amplification of reference gene primers within the assay. Sequence reads were collapsed and filtered to measure the absolute abundance of every unique TCRbeta CDR3 rearrangement. For each sample, productive Simpson clonality was calculated as the square root of Simpson's diversity index across productive rearrangements. The source is immuneACCESS, and TCRdb retained only in-frame sequences with V and J called. Part of the clones is not carried over; for the studies checked, unresolved V genes explain less than half of this, and the remainder is unexplained. V, J and clone size were drawn from that table, and D and trimming were deduced from the DNA. The sample records about 260,000 clones, 84% of which are singletons. Roughly 4% of the sample rests with the top ten.

The source of this sequence is a young man with acute COVID-19. The sample taken for sequencing was PBMCs or T cells enriched from blood (not recorded which). The sequence joins TRBV4-3 to TRBJ2-1; TRBD2 could be the D gene, as 5 bases match. The CDR3 protein is CASSQEKAVSYNEQFF. The DNA is TGCGCCAGCAGCCAAGAAAAAGCGGTCTCCTACAATGAGCAGTTCTTC.